Below, 5 T cell receptor beta chains from the same sample are listed, as sequenced in a study of control samples from healthy donors and cancer patients. TCRdb's table, derived via immunoSEQ multiplex PCR, lists solely in-frame clones and lacks some. Altogether over 150,000 clones are present, approximately 92% being singletons, with the ten largest covering over 1.1%. The sequencing sample was made of blood. Receptor source: a man aged 25 to 45 in good health.

V usage is TRBV6-5 and J usage is TRBJ1-3; a possible D gene is TRBD1 (6 bases). This CDR3 spans 16 amino acids. Trimming pared 0 bases from V and 2 bases from J, leaving 11 bases between. Germline V gene data show CDR1 as MNHEY and CDR2 as SVGAGI. CDR3 sequence reads: CASSYSVAGAGNTIYF. CDR3 nucleotide sequence: TGTGCCAGCAGTTACTCGGTCGCAGGGGCTGGAAACACCATATATTTT.

The J gene is TRBJ1-1, the V gene TRBV10-3, with TRBD1 matching over 8 bases. V trimming: 10 bases; J trimming: 1 base; junction bases outside the gene matches: 8. Germline assignment: CDR1 ENHRY and CDR2 SYGVKD. The CDR3 is made up of 14 amino acids. CDR3 DNA: TGTGCCACCCAGGGGGCGCGGGGGAACACTGAAGCTTTCTTT. It is translated as CATQGARGNTEAFF.

This chain connects TRBV5-1 to TRBJ2-7, with TRBD2 identical over 14 bases. The junction had 6 bases not matched to a gene; V was cut back by 0 bases and J by 4 bases. Germline V lookup: CDR1 SGHRS, CDR2 YFSETQ. CDR3 size: 17 residues. CDR3 loop: CASSLAFRTSGRYEQYF. The DNA for the CDR3 is TGCGCCAGCAGCTTGGCCTTTAGGACTAGCGGGAGGTACGAGCAGTACTTC.

This rearrangement joins TRBV29-1 to TRBJ2-1; TRBD1 matches 7 bases. The CDR3 spans 11 residues. With V trimmed by 5 bases and J by 6 bases, 1 base remained unmatched. The germline V gene has CDR1 SQVTM and CDR2 ANQGSEA. As DNA, the CDR3 is TGCAGCGTTCACAGGGGCAATGAGCAGTTCTTC. Translating it yields CSVHRGNEQFF.

The CDR3 region is CASSQHIVQSGRPYGTQYF. In DNA, the CDR3 is TGTGCCAGCAGCCAACATATTGTCCAGAGCGGGAGGCCCTACGGGACCCAGTACTTC. This chain uses TRBV3-1 (or the pseudogene TRBV3-2) with TRBJ2-5; 9 bases align to TRBD2. Trimming at V came to 2 bases and at J to 7 bases, leaving 20 bases not matched to a gene. This CDR3 comprises 19 residues. Germline V gene sequence: CDR1 LGHDT, CDR2 YNNKEL (reference sequence).